This T cell receptor beta chain was profiled in a study of blood T cell repertoires in COVID-19 (dated by TCRdb to about 2020). Broadly, across the study: Samples covering the acute and convalescent phases of COVID-19 were provided by collaborators in the United States, Italy and Spain. The material from the prospective study consisted of cDNA or gDNA derived from T cells, B-cell-depleted T cells, or PBMCs. Subjects who had been exposed to COVID-19, were actively infected with it, or had recovered from it provided the deeply sampled blood TCRbeta repertoires that made up the dataset. The repertoires were released in a freely available public database meant as a resource for research on the immune response to SARS-CoV-2. The samples were drawn from the first 160 participants of the ongoing ImmuneRACE study and from 1,254 subjects provided by 6 global collaborators. A de-identified subject ID, COVID-19 status, age in years and sex were almost always included in the sample metadata. Where available, HLA class I and class II types were obtained from metadata supplied by the sample provider rather than from assay-based typing.

TCRbeta CDR3 regions were amplified from genomic DNA using the immunoSEQ Assay, a bias-controlled multiplex PCR. The original pipeline was this. The number of nucleated cells in each sample was estimated from the amplification of reference gene primers within the assay. To quantify the absolute abundance of each unique TCRbeta CDR3 rearrangement, sequence reads were collapsed and filtered. For each sample, productive Simpson clonality was calculated as the square root of Simpson's diversity index over productive rearrangements. Held by TCRdb, this immuneACCESS table contains in-frame sequences only and omits some clones. Under half of the omission traces to an unresolved V gene where checked; the cause of the rest is unknown. V and J calls and clone size follow that table, whereas D and trimming were derived from the DNA. Recorded for this sample are 400,000 or so clones; about 90% of them occurred a single time. The ten largest make up about 0.57% of the sample.

General conclusions and limits of the study: The amount of clinical and demographic metadata varied by source and participant and was provided uncurated.

Notes on this clone: The antigen it recognizes is unknown. No much larger clone exists at a distance of one base, and base qualities are not known.

In the prospective study, participants were about 18 to 90 years old, resided in about two dozen geographic areas of the United States, and were enrolled through a virtual design. In the prospective study, cohorts were assigned on the basis of participant-reported clinical history obtained from a screening survey and a study questionnaire. Recovered participants in ImmuneRACE Cohort 3 were defined by two consecutive negative NP/OP PCR tests, clearance by a healthcare professional, or resolution of symptoms. In the prospective study, mobile phlebotomists collected whole blood, serum and a nasopharyngeal or oropharyngeal swab from each participant. Participants in the prospective study had the option to provide additional blood draws and questionnaires over an approximately 2-month period. Blood samples from the prospective study were shipped frozen or at room temperature prior to DNA extraction.

CDR3 length: 16 amino acids, cysteine to phenylalanine. Only CDR3 DNA remains: 48 bases, in frame from the first base. As encoded in the germline V gene, CDR1 is SGHDT while CDR2 is YYEEEE. V is pruned by 4 bases and J by 6 bases, leaving 11 bases of the junction without a gene match. This receptor was obtained from a young man who had recovered from COVID-19. Material for sequencing was PBMCs or T cells enriched from blood (not recorded which). The sequence is built from TRBV5-6 and TRBJ2-2, with TRBD1 matching 8 junction bases. The DNA is TGTGCCAGCAGCCCGGTGACAGGGGCGGGGTCCGGGGAGCTGTTTTTT. This gives the protein CASSPVTGAGSGELFF.